Given below is one TCR beta chain in context. The sample originates from a study of control samples from healthy donors and cancer patients. Germline V gene sequence: CDR1 SGHKS, CDR2 YYEKEE (reference sequence). V lost 0 bases and J 5 bases, leaving 17 bases between the germline ends. There are 16 residues in the CDR3. Here immunoSEQ multiplex PCR was the method, and the copy in TCRdb shows in-frame clones only, minus some. The sample lists under 200,000 clones, around 91% occurring once. This sequence joins TRBV5-5 and TRBJ2-5, with a possible D match to TRBD2 (6 bases). This sequence originates from a woman in her twenties or thirties in good health. Sequenced material: blood. The CDR3 nucleotides read TGTGCCAGCAGCTTGGGTCCGTCGGGGGTCGGGGAGACCCAGTACTTC. Translating it yields CASSLGPSGVGETQYF.